Listed below are T cell receptor beta chains from one sample, sequenced in a study of blood T cell repertoires in COVID-19. Data came from immunoSEQ multiplex PCR; TCRdb stores just in-frame clones and leaves some out. This table holds approximately 200,000 clones, 79% found once. Sequences were obtained from peripheral blood. The receptors come from a man in his sixties with active or convalescent COVID-19. The CDR3 runs from the conserved cysteine through the conserved F or W. Each record gives: J gene, V gene, clone size, D gene, CDR3 length, CDR3 DNA, CDR3 protein. A D gene is named only where the DNA matches it firmly. Clone size is not always given. Where it is, it says once, few, many or a class for expanded clones.

TRBJ2-5 | TRBV27 | once | NA | 13 | TGTGCCAGCAGTTACAGGGTCCAAGAGACCCAGTACTTC | CASSYRVQETQYF
TRBJ1-2 | TRBV28 | NA | TRBD1 | 12 | TGTGCCAGCAGGACAGGGGAAAATGGCTACACCTTC | CASRTGENGYTF
TRBJ1-1 | TRBV29-1 | NA | TRBD1 | 14 | TGCAGCGTTGGGGCAGGGGGCGCGTACACTGAAGCTTTCTTT | CSVGAGGAYTEAFF
TRBJ2-3 | TRBV7-2 | NA | NA | 16 | TGTGCCAGCAGCTCCGGTTTGCTAGGGGGCACAGATACGCAGTATTTT | CASSSGLLGGTDTQYF
TRBJ1-4 | TRBV5-6 | NA | TRBD1 | 13 | TGTGCCAGTAACCGACAGGGGGAGGGCCCCCTATTTTTT | CASNRQGEGPLFF
TRBJ2-7 | TRBV9 | NA | TRBD2 | 15 | TGTGCCAGCAGCGGGACTAGCGGGAGCTCCTACGAGCAGTACTTC | CASSGTSGSSYEQYF
TRBJ1-2 | TRBV6-1 | NA | TRBD1 | 13 | TGTGCCAGCAGCGTAACAGGGGAATATGGCTACACCTTC | CASSVTGEYGYTF
TRBJ2-1 | TRBV4-3 | NA | TRBD1 | 20 | TGCGCCAGCAGCCAAGATGGGGTGGGGGGACAGGCTAGCTCCTACAATGAGCAGTTCTTC | CASSQDGVGGQASSYNEQFF
TRBJ1-4 | TRBV7-9 | NA | TRBD1 | 13 | TGTGCCAGCAGCGGGACAGATAATGAAAAACTGTTTTTT | CASSGTDNEKLFF
TRBJ1-1 | TRBV11-3 | NA | NA | 13 | TGTGCCAGCAGCTTACAGGGTCAAACTGAAGCTTTCTTT | CASSLQGQTEAFF